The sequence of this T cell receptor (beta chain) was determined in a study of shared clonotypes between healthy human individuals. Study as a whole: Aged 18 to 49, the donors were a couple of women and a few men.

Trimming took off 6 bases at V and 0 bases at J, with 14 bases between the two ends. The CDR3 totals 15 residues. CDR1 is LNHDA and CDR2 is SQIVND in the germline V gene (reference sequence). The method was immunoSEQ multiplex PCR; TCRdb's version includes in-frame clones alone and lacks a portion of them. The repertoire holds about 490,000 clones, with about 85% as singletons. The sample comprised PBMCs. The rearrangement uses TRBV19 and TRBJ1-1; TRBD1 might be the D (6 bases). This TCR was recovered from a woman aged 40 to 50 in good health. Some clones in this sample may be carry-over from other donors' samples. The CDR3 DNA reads TGTGCCAGTAGGGCACAGGGACTCATGAACACTGAAGCTTTCTTT. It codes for CASRAQGLMNTEAFF.